A selection of T cell receptor beta chains follows, all from one sample in a study of Tregs in tolerant kidney transplant recipients. Assay: immunoSEQ multiplex PCR; the TCRdb copy retains only in-frame clones and omits some. The table lists about 55,000 clones, around 90% of them singletons. Specimen: CD8+ T cells from blood (PBMCs), collected 24 months after the transplant. The receptors come from a human patient who received a combined kidney and bone marrow transplant. Some T cells may trace back to the graft donor. The CDR3 runs from the conserved cysteine through the conserved F or W. The order of the fields is J gene, D gene, V gene, CDR3 protein, CDR3 DNA. A D gene is named only where the DNA matches it firmly.

J: TRBJ1-6; D: .; V: TRBV5-6; CDR3: CASSPQDSPLHF; DNA: TGTGCCAGCAGCCCGCAGGATTCACCCCTCCACTTT
J: TRBJ2-2; D: .; V: TRBV7-9; CDR3: CASSLPGDRVNTGELFF; DNA: TGTGCCAGCAGTCTACCGGGAGACAGGGTGAACACCGGGGAGCTGTTTTTT
J: TRBJ1-2; D: .; V: TRBV28; CDR3: CASSRHRAANYGYTF; DNA: TGTGCCAGCAGTCGCCACAGGGCAGCTAACTATGGCTACACCTTC
J: TRBJ2-7; D: TRBD2; V: TRBV5-4; CDR3: CASSNSGLAEEQYF; DNA: TGTGCCAGCAGCAATTCAGGACTAGCTGAAGAGCAGTACTTC
J: TRBJ2-4; D: TRBD2; V: TRBV6-5; CDR3: CASSYAGELNIQYF; DNA: TGTGCCAGCAGTTACGCGGGGGAGTTGAACATTCAGTACTTC
J: TRBJ2-7; D: .; V: TRBV6-1; CDR3: CASSLTTESYEQYF; DNA: TGTGCCAGCAGCCTAACCACAGAGAGCTACGAGCAGTACTTC
J: TRBJ2-3; D: TRBD2; V: TRBV4-3; CDR3: CASSDGTSGGRTDTQYF; DNA: TGCGCCAGCAGTGACGGGACTAGCGGGGGTCGCACAGATACGCAGTATTTT
J: TRBJ2-3; D: TRBD1; V: TRBV7-2; CDR3: CASSQGAFADTQYF; DNA: TGTGCCAGCAGCCAGGGGGCCTTTGCAGATACGCAGTATTTT
J: TRBJ2-1; D: TRBD2; V: TRBV5-1; CDR3: CASSLGLEEISYNEQFF; DNA: TGCGCCAGCAGCCTGGGACTAGAAGAAATCTCCTACAATGAGCAGTTCTTC
J: TRBJ2-1; D: .; V: TRBV27; CDR3: CASSLWQDNEQFF; DNA: TGTGCCAGCAGTTTATGGCAGGACAATGAGCAGTTCTTC
J: TRBJ1-1; D: .; V: TRBV7-9; CDR3: CASSLSLRTEAFF; DNA: TGTGCCAGCAGCTTATCATTGAGGACTGAAGCTTTCTTT
J: TRBJ2-3; D: .; V: TRBV27; CDR3: CASSRGGGTDTQYF; DNA: TGTGCCAGCAGTCGGGGTGGCGGCACAGATACGCAGTATTTT
J: TRBJ1-1; D: .; V: TRBV4-2; CDR3: CASSQTTGQNTEAFF; DNA: TGTGCCAGCAGCCAAACCACAGGGCAGAACACTGAAGCTTTCTTT
J: TRBJ1-2; D: .; V: TRBV6-5; CDR3: CASSPGVGYGYTF; DNA: TGTGCCAGCAGTCCAGGGGTTGGGTATGGCTACACCTTC
J: TRBJ1-6; D: TRBD1; V: TRBV5-6; CDR3: CASKWGTGLSPLHF; DNA: TGTGCCAGCAAATGGGGGACAGGGTTGTCACCCCTCCACTTT
J: TRBJ1-3; D: TRBD1; V: TRBV15; CDR3: CATSRTGGNTIYF; DNA: TGTGCCACCAGCAGGACAGGGGGGAACACCATATATTTT
J: TRBJ2-7; D: TRBD2; V: TRBV19; CDR3: CASSIVLSWGTNPSYEQYF; DNA: TGTGCCAGTAGTATAGTATTATCCTGGGGGACTAACCCCTCCTACGAGCAGTACTTC